The 26 T cell receptor beta chains below come from one sample, sequenced in a study of breast tumors, draining lymph nodes, adjacent tissues. Breast cancer patients provided tissue from their axillary draining lymph nodes. MiXCR, applied by TCRdb to the multiplex PCR reads, yields one record per CDR3 protein. The sample gives 180,000 or so distinct CDR3 sequences, 33% of which show up once; roughly 3.8% is in the top ten. The sequenced sample consisted of axillary lymph node tissue. These receptors were taken from a female donor with breast cancer. Some clones in this sample may be carry-over from other donors' samples.

This chain connects TRBV7-9 to TRBJ1-4; no reliable D call. The ends were cut back, 6 bases at V and 10 bases at J, with 15 bases in the middle. The CDR3 is made up of 13 amino acids. Germline CDR1 and CDR2: SEHNR and FQNEAQ (reference sequence). This chain's CDR3 is CASRPSRPGKLFF. The DNA of the CDR3 is TGTGCCAGCAGACCATCCCGTCCGGGAAAACTGTTTTTT. Full variable domain (outside the CDR3, taken from reference TRBV7-9 and TRBJ1-4): DTGVSQNPRHKITKRGQNVTFRCDPISEHNRLYWYRQTLGQGPEFLTYFQNEAQLEKSRLLSDRFSAERPKGSFSTLEIQRTEQGDSAMYLCASRPSRPGKLFFGSGTQLSVL.

The chain is built from TRBV7-9 and TRBJ1-2; TRBD1 agrees at 8 bases. The germline gives CDR1 SEHNR, CDR2 FQNEAQ (reference sequence). With 1 base clipped from V and 4 bases from J, the junction kept 5 bases outside the gene matches. The CDR3 sequence is 15 residues long. CDR3: CASSLGRGRTYGYTF. Written as DNA, the CDR3 is TGTGCCAGCAGCTTAGGCAGGGGGCGGACCTATGGCTACACCTTC.

Worth noting for this clonotype: With a much larger clone just one base away, this may be a read error. The conserved phenylalanine or tryptophan is not found at the CDR3 terminus, so this likely reflects a read error. No DNA is shown, since the ends of the CDR3 on it are uncertain; the CDR3 is the one TCRdb lists. J is TRBJ2-5 and V is TRBV5-1; the table's D call of TRBD2 was not tested on the DNA. The CDR3 comprises 16 residues, both ends counted. CDR1 and CDR2 (germline): SGHRS, YFSETQ. The CDR3 spells CASSPISQSGGETQYS.

This clonotype was observed at least ten times. This chain uses TRBV5-1 with TRBJ1-2; D is unresolved. The ends were cut back, 0 bases at V and 5 bases at J, with 14 bases in the middle. This CDR3 is built from 15 residues. Looked up from germline, CDR1 is SGHRS and CDR2 is YFSETQ. The CDR3 loop is CASSLGGSPRYGYTF. The CDR3 DNA is TGCGCCAGCAGCTTGGGAGGGTCCCCTAGATATGGCTACACCTTC.

This clonotype was seen repeatedly, ten times or more. The V call is TRBV5-5, the J call TRBJ2-1, with 8 bases lining up with TRBD1. The CDR3 loop spans 16 amino acids. J lost 7 bases, V lost 4 bases, and 13 bases had no gene match. In germline, CDR1 is SGHKS, CDR2 YYEKEE (reference sequence). The CDR3 loop reads CASSPDRDRRGNEQFF. DNA for the CDR3: TGTGCCAGCAGCCCGGACCGGGACAGGCGTGGAAATGAGCAGTTCTTC.

In regard to this clonotype: This could be a read error, since a much larger clone is one nucleotide away. The genes are TRBV20-1 and TRBJ2-7, with D possibly matching TRBD2 (7 bases). CDR1 and CDR2 (germline): DFQATT, SNEGSKA (reference sequence). The CDR3 loop spans 13 amino acids. The CDR3: CSLGGASSYAQYF. Here the CDR3 DNA reads TGCAGCCTAGGGGGGGCCTCTTCGTATGCGCAGTACTTC.

Remarks on this clonotype: Mismatch with germline at one junction end may stem from a read error. V usage is TRBV10-3 and J usage is TRBJ2-5; the D gene could be TRBD1 or TRBD2 (6 bases each). The CDR3 loop spans 14 amino acids. The V gene's germline CDR1 is ENHRY and CDR2 SYGVKD. The CDR3 here is CATSPEGGGYELDF. In DNA form, the CDR3 reads TGTGCCACCTCCCCCGAGGGGGGCGGCTACGAGCTGGACTTC.

This clonotype was counted at least ten times. The chain uses TRBV15 and TRBJ1-4; 8 bases line up with TRBD1. The CDR3 covers 16 residues. V was clipped by 3 bases and J by 10 bases; unmatched bases: 13. From germline, CDR1 is LNHNV and CDR2 YYDKDF (reference sequence). In DNA form, the CDR3 reads TGTGCCACCAGCAGCCCGGGACAGGAGACGGGGCGAAAACTGTTTTTT. It codes for CATSSPGQETGRKLFF. The full variable domain, completed using reference TRBV15 and TRBJ1-4, is DAMVIQNPRYQVTQFGKPVTLSCSQTLNHNVMYWYQQKSSQAPKLLFHYYDKDFNNEADTPDNFQSRRPNTSFCFLDIRSPGLGDTAMYLCATSSPGQETGRKLFFGSGTQLSVL.

The V gene is TRBV19, the J gene TRBJ2-3; 11 nucleotides line up with TRBD2. The CDR3 spans 15 residues. V shed 1 base, J shed 8 bases, and the junction held 5 bases outside the gene matches. Germline assignment: CDR1 LNHDA and CDR2 SQIVND (reference sequence). CDR3 nucleotide sequence: TGTGCCAGTAGTATAGGCACTAGCGGGGGCAGTACGCAGTATTTT. This sequence encodes CASSIGTSGGSTQYF. The variable domain in full, with the rest retrieved from reference TRBV19 and TRBJ2-3, is DGGITQSPKYLFRKEGQNVTLSCEQNLNHDAMYWYRQDPGQGLRLIYYSQIVNDFQKGDIAEGYSVSREKKESFPLTVTSAQKNPTAFYLCASSIGTSGGSTQYFGPGTRLTVL.

This clonotype was detected ten times or more. The chain employs TRBV6-5 and TRBJ2-5; either TRBD1 or TRBD2 may fit D (5 bases each). Trimming pared 5 bases from V and 2 bases from J, leaving 9 bases between. The CDR3 contains 13 residues. Germline V gives CDR1 MNHEY, CDR2 SVGAGI. The DNA of the CDR3 is TGTGCCAGCAGTGCCTGGGGGCAAGAGACCCAGTACTTC. It codes for CASSAWGQETQYF.

A remark on this clonotype: This may be a read error: a much more frequent sequence differs by one nucleotide. The chain uses TRBV19 and TRBJ1-2; unclear D gene. Germline CDR1 LNHDA, CDR2 SQIVND (reference sequence). CDR3 size: 12 residues. V was clipped by 8 bases and J by 4 bases, with 11 bases between them. CDR3 sequence: CASGAATYGYTF. In DNA, the CDR3 is TGTGCCAGTGGTGCGGCTACCTATGGCTACACCTTC.

At least ten counts were recorded for this clonotype. This chain connects TRBV12-3 or TRBV12-4 to TRBJ2-3; 8 bases map to TRBD2. Trimming cost V 7 bases and J 6 bases; bases outside gene matches: 12. The CDR3 loop spans 15 amino acids. The CDR3 spells CASTSGTREEDTQYF. The CDR3 DNA reads as TGTGCCAGCACTTCCGGGACTAGAGAGGAGGATACGCAGTATTTT.

V gene TRBV28 combines with J gene TRBJ2-7, with 11 bases fitting TRBD2. V lost 9 bases, J lost 4 bases, and 11 bases stayed unmatched. The V gene's germline CDR1 is MDHEN and CDR2 SYDVKM. The CDR3 consists of 15 residues. CDR3 region: CASNLGTSGSYEQYF. The CDR3 nucleotides are TGTGCCAGTAATCTCGGGACTAGCGGATCTTACGAGCAGTACTTC.

This clonotype was seen at least ten times. With a much larger clone just one base away, this may be a read error. V usage is TRBV5-4 and J usage is TRBJ1-6; 8 bases are shared with TRBD1. V gave up 5 bases and J gave up 10 bases; unmatched junction bases: 8. CDR3 length equals 14 residues. Germline assignment: CDR1 SGHNT and CDR2 YYREEE (reference sequence). The CDR3 DNA reads as TGTGCCAGCAGGCCGGACAGGGCACGATCACCCCTCCACTTT. Translating gives CASRPDRARSPLHF.

As regards this clonotype: The conserved phenylalanine or tryptophan is not found at the CDR3 terminus, so this likely reflects a read error. The J gene is TRBJ2-3, the V gene TRBV2; D may be TRBD1 (5 bases). The CDR3 spans 14 residues. V lost 4 bases to trimming and J lost 3 bases, with 11 bases between them. The germline CDR1 and CDR2 sequences are SNHLY and FYNNEI. CDR3 sequence (DNA): TGTGCCAGCAGTGGCAGGGAAAGAACAGATACGCAGTATTCT. Protein: CASSGRERTDTQYS.

Comment on this clonotype: A much more abundant neighbour one base away suggests this may be a read error. The chain couples TRBV6-1 to TRBJ2-7, with 12 bases identical to TRBD2. This CDR3 has 15 amino acids. After removal of 6 bases from V and 3 bases from J, the junction contained 6 bases not matched to a gene. Germline CDR1 MNHNS, CDR2 SASEGT. The DNA of the CDR3 is TGTGCCAGCAGGCCCGGGACTAGCGGGCACTACGAGCAGTACTTC. This codes for CASRPGTSGHYEQYF.

The V and J genes are TRBV20-1 and TRBJ1-2; D is unclear. The length of the CDR3 is 15 residues. The germline V and J ends were trimmed by 2 bases and 9 bases, with 22 bases remaining between them. Germline lookup yields CDR1 DFQATT and CDR2 SNEGSKA (reference sequence). CDR3 sequence reads: CSARPDRTDTQSYTF. Here the CDR3 DNA reads TGCAGTGCTAGACCAGACCGCACAGATACGCAGAGCTACACCTTC.

This clonotype came up a few times. The chain employs TRBV25-1 and TRBJ2-7; TRBD2 matches 8 bases. Trimming removed 6 bases from V and 12 bases from J; junction bases left unmatched: 10. The CDR3 consists of 12 residues. Germline loops: CDR1 MGHDK, CDR2 SYGVNS. The CDR3 coding sequence is TGTGCCAGCAGCGAGGGACTAGTGCAACCGTACTTC. Protein: CASSEGLVQPYF.

Regarding this clonotype: Just one base apart from a much larger clone, this may be a read error. No conserved phenylalanine or tryptophan ends this CDR3, so it is likely a read error. The chain recombines TRBV28 with TRBJ1-3; 7 positions agree with TRBD1. The CDR3 runs to 16 residues. Germline V CDR1 and CDR2: MDHEN, SYDVKM. V lost 4 bases and J lost 0; bases outside the gene matches: 6. The CDR3 DNA reads TGTGCCAGCAGTTGGGACAGCGTGAGCTCTGGAAACACCATATATCTT. This sequence encodes CASSWDSVSSGNTIYL.

A remark on this clonotype: The CDR3 ends on some other residue instead of the conserved phenylalanine or tryptophan, so this is likely a read error. The V call is TRBV6-4, the J call TRBJ1-1; D is ambiguous. CDR1 is MRHNA and CDR2 is SNTAGT in the germline V gene. The length of the CDR3 is 13 residues. The V and J ends lost 6 bases and 3 bases respectively, with 11 bases between them. Here the CDR3 DNA reads TGTGCCAGCAGAAACCTCCAGGACACTGAAGCTTTCTAT. Translation gives CASRNLQDTEAFY.

There are many counts of this clonotype. V and J are TRBV6-2 or TRBV6-3 and TRBJ2-1; D possibly matches TRBD1 or TRBD2 (5 bases each). Germline CDR1 MNHEY, CDR2 SVGEGT. CDR3 length equals 14 residues. Trimming removed 9 bases at V and 7 bases at J, with 19 bases between. The CDR3 reads CASTLLGTHNEQFF. The CDR3 nucleotides read TGTGCCAGTACTCTCTTAGGGACGCATAATGAGCAGTTCTTC.

This clonotype was recorded at least ten times. The chain joins TRBV30 to TRBJ1-5; D is uncertain. The CDR3 loop spans 13 amino acids. The V end lost 3 bases, the J end lost 6 bases, and 12 bases lay between the germline ends. Germline assignment: CDR1 GTSNPN and CDR2 SVGIG (reference sequence). The CDR3, as DNA: TGTGCCTGGAGCGGAGGGTATGTTCAGCCCCAGCATTTT. It yields the protein CAWSGGYVQPQHF.

DNA of the CDR3: TGTGCCATCAATAGGGGGTGGGCGTTCTTC. Protein: CAINRGWAFF. The chain links TRBV10-3 to TRBJ2-1; TRBD1 is a possible D gene (6 bases). The length of the CDR3 is 10 residues. The germline V and J ends were trimmed by 7 bases and 15 bases, with 13 bases remaining between them. Germline values: CDR1 ENHRY, CDR2 SYGVKD.

As regards this clonotype: A single base separates this from a much larger clone, so it may be a read error. The chain has TRBV5-1 and TRBJ2-1; 10 bases agree with TRBD1. This CDR3 has 13 residues. Germline CDR1 and CDR2: SGHRS and YFSETQ. CDR3 residues: CASRDRGGDDQFF. The CDR3 region has the DNA TGCGCCAGCCGGGACAGGGGTGGGGATGACCAGTTCTTC.

This clonotype came up many times. The V gene is TRBV4-1, the J gene TRBJ2-5; D not certain. V gave up 1 base and J gave up 5 bases, with 8 bases separating them. The germline V gene has CDR1 MGHRA and CDR2 YSYEKL. The CDR3 loop spans 13 amino acids. The CDR3 loop is CASSQALVETQYF. The CDR3 nucleotides are TGCGCCAGCAGCCAAGCCCTCGTTGAGACCCAGTACTTC.

This clonotype was seen more than once but under ten times. The junction departs from germline at one end; a sequencing error may be responsible. The chain employs TRBV6-2 or TRBV6-3 and TRBJ2-1, with D perhaps TRBD1 (5 bases). The germline gives CDR1 MNHEY, CDR2 SVGEGT. The CDR3 contains 13 residues. In nucleotides, the CDR3 is TGTGCCAGCAGTCACTCAGGGCCCAATGAGCAGTTCTTC. This gives the protein CASSHSGPNEQFF.